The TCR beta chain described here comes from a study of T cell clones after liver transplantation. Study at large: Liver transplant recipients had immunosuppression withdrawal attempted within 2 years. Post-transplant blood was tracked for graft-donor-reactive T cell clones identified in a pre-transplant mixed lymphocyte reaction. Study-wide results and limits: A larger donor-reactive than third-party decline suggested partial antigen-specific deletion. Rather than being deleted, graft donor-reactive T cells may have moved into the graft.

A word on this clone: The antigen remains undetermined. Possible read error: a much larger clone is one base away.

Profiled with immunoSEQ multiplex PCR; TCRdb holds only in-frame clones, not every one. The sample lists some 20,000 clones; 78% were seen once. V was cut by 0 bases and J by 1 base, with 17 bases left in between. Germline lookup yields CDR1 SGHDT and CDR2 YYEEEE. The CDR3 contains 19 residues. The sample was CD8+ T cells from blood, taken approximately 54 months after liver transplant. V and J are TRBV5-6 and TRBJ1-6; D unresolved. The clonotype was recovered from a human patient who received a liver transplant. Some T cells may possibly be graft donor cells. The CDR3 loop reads CASSLAAAPRESYNSPLHF. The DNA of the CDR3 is TGTGCCAGCAGCTTGGCCGCTGCACCCCGGGAATCCTATAATTCACCCCTCCACTTT.